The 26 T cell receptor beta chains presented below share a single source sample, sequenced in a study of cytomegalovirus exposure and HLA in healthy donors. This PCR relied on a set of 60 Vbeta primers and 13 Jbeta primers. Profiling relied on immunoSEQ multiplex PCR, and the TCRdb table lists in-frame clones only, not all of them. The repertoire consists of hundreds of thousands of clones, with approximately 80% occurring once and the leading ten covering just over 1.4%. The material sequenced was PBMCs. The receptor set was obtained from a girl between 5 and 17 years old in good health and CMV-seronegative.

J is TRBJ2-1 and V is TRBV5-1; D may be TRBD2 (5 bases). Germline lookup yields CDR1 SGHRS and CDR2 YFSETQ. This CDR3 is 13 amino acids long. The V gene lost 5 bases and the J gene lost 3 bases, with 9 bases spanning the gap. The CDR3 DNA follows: TGCGCCAGCAGAACTGACTACTACAATGAGCAGTTCTTC. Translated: CASRTDYYNEQFF.

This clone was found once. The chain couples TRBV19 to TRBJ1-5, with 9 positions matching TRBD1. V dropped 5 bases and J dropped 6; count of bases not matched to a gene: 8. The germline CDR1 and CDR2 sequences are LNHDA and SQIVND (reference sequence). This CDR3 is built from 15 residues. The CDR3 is CASSPGTGRGQPQHF. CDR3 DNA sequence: TGTGCCAGTAGTCCCGGGACAGGGAGGGGTCAGCCCCAGCATTTT.

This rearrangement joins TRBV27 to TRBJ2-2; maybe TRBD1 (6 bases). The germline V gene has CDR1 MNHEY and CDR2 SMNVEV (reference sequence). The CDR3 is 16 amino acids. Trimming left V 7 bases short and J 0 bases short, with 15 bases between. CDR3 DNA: TGTGCCAGCAAATTCGACAGGTTCGCGAACACCGGGGAGCTGTTTTTT. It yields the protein CASKFDRFANTGELFF.

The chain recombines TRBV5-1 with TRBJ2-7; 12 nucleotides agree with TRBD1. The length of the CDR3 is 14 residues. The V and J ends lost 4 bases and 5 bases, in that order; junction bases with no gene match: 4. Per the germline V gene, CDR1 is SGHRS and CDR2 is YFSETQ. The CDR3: CASSTGTGGNEQYF. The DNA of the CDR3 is TGCGCCAGCAGCACCGGGACAGGGGGCAACGAGCAGTACTTC.

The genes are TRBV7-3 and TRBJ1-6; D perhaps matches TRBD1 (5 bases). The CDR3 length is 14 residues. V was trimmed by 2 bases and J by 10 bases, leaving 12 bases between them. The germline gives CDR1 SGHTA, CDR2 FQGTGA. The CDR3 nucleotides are TGTGCCAGCAGCTTATTAGCGGGGGACTCACCCCTCCACTTT. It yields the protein CASSLLAGDSPLHF.

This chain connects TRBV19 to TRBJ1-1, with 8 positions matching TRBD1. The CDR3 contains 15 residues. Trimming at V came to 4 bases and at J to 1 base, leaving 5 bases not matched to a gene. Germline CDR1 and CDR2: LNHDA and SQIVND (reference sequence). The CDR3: CASSKEGQANTEAFF. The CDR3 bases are TGTGCCAGTAGTAAAGAGGGACAGGCGAACACTGAAGCTTTCTTT. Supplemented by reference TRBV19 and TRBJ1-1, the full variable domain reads DGGITQSPKYLFRKEGQNVTLSCEQNLNHDAMYWYRQDPGQGLRLIYYSQIVNDFQKGDIAEGYSVSREKKESFPLTVTSAQKNPTAFYLCASSKEGQANTEAFFGQGTRLTVV.

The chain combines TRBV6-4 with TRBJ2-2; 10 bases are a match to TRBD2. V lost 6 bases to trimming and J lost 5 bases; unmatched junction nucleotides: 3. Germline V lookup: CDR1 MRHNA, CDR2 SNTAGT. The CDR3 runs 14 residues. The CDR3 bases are TGTGCCAGCAGAAGGACTAGCGGAACCGGGGAGCTGTTTTTT. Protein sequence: CASRRTSGTGELFF.

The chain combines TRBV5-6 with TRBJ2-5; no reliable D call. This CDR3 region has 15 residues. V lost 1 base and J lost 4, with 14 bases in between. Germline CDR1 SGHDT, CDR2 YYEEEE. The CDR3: CASSLIPSSGETQYF. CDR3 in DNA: TGTGCCAGCAGCTTGATACCGTCGTCGGGAGAGACCCAGTACTTC.

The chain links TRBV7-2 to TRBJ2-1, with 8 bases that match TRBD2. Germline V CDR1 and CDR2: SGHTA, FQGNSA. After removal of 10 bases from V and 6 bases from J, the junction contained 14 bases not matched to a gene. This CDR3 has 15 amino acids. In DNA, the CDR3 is TGTGCCACCACTGCCCAGGGGCGGGGGGCCAATGAGCAGTTCTTC. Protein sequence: CATTAQGRGANEQFF.

The chain's CDR3 is CASSFAGGRTDTQYF. The CDR3, as DNA: TGTGCCAGCAGTTTCGCGGGAGGTCGCACAGATACGCAGTATTTT. The rearrangement joins TRBV28 to TRBJ2-3; 8 bases agree with TRBD2. Germline lookup yields CDR1 MDHEN and CDR2 SYDVKM. With V trimmed by 3 bases and J by 1 base, 3 bases remained unmatched. The CDR3 runs to 15 residues.

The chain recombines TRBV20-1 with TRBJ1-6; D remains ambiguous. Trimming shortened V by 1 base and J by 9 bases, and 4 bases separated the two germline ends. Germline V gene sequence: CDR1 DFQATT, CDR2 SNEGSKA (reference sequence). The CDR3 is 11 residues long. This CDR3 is CSARATSPLHF. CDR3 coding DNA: TGCAGTGCTAGAGCTACTTCACCCCTCCACTTT.

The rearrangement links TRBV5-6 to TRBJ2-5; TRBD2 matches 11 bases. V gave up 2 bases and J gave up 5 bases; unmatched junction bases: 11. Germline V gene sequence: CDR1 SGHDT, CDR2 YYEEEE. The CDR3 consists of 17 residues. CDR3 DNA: TGTGCCAGCAGCTTTGGCCTAGCGGGAGGCAACGCGGAGACCCAGTACTTC. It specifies CASSFGLAGGNAETQYF.

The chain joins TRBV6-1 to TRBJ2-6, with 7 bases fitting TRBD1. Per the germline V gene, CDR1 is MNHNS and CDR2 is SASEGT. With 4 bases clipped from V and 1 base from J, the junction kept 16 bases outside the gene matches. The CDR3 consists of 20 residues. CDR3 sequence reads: CASSAQTGLLGTSGANVLTF. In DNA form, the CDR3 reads TGTGCCAGCAGTGCGCAGACAGGGTTGTTGGGGACATCTGGGGCCAACGTCCTGACTTTC.

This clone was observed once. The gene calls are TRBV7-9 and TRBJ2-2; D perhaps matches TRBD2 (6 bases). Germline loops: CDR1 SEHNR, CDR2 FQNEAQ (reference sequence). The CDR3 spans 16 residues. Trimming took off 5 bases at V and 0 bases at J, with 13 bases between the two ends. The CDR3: CASSPTSPSNTGELFF. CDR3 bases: TGTGCCAGCAGCCCAACTAGCCCATCGAACACCGGGGAGCTGTTTTTT.

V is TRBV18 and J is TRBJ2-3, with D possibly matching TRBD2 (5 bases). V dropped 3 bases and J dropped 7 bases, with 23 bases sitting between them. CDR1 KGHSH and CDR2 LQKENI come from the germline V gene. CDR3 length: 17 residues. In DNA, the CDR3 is TGTGCCAGCTCACCCACCCCCAAGGACTTTTCCCTTTATACGCAGTATTTT. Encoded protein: CASSPTPKDFSLYTQYF.

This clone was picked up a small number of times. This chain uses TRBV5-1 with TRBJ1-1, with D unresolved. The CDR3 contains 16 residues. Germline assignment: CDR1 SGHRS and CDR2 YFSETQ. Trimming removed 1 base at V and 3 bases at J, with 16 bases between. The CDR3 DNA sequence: TGCGCCAGCAGCTTGTACCCCGCCCGAGTCGACACTGAAGCTTTCTTT. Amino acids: CASSLYPARVDTEAFF.

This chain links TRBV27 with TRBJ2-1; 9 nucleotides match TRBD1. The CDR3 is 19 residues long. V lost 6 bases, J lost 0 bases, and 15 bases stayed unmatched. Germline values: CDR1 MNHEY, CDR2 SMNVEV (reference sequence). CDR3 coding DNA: TGTGCCAGCAGGGGGACAGGGCTACGCCTTAAAAGCTCCTACAATGAGCAGTTCTTC. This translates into CASRGTGLRLKSSYNEQFF.

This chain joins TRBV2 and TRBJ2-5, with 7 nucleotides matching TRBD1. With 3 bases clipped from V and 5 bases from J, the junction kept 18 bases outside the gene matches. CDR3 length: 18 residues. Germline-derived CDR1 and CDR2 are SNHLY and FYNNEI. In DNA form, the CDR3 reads TGTGCCAGCAGTGAGTCTACCCACAGGGGACAAATATCGGAGACCCAGTACTTC. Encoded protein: CASSESTHRGQISETQYF.

In nucleotides, the CDR3 is TGTGCCAGCAGTGAAGCCGGCGGAAGATACGAGCAGTACTTC. It specifies CASSEAGGRYEQYF. The chain employs TRBV6-1 and TRBJ2-7; D is unresolved. Per the germline V gene, CDR1 is MNHNS and CDR2 is SASEGT. The germline V and J ends were trimmed by 0 bases and 4 bases, with 10 bases remaining between them. This CDR3 is built from 14 residues.

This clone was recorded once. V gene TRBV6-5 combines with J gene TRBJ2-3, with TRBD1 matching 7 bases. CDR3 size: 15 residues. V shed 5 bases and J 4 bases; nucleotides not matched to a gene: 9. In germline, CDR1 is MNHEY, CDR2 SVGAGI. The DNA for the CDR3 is TGTGCCAGCAGTCGACAGGGTTTCTCAGCAGATACGCAGTATTTT. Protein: CASSRQGFSADTQYF.

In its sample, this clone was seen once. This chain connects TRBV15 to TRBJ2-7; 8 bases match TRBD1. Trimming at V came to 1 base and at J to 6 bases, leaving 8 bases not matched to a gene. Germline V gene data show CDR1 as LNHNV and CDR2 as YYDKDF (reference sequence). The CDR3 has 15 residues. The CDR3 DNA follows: TGTGCCACCAGCAGAGCACGACAGGGGACGGGCGAGCAGTACTTC. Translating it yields CATSRARQGTGEQYF.

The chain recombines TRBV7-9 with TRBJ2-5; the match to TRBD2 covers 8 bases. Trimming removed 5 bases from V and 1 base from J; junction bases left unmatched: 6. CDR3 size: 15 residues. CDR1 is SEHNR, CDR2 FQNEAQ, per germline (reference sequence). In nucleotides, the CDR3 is TGTGCCAGCAGCGCGGGGGGCGTACTCCAAGAGACCCAGTACTTC. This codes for CASSAGGVLQETQYF.

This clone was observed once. The CDR3 coding sequence is TGTGCCAGCAGTGAATATCGGGGGGTTGGTGAGCAGTACTTC. Its protein product is CASSEYRGVGEQYF. The J gene is TRBJ2-7, the V gene TRBV25-1; 7 bases are shared with TRBD2. Germline CDR1 and CDR2: MGHDK and SYGVNS. The junction had 6 bases not matched to a gene; V was cut back by 0 bases and J by 7 bases. This CDR3 is built from 14 residues.

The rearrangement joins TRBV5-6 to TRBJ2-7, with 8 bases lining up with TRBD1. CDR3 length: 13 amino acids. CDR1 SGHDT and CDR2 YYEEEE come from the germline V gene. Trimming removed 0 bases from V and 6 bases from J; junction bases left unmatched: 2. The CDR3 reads CASSLGTGGEQYF. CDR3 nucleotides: TGTGCCAGCAGCTTGGGCACAGGGGGCGAGCAGTACTTC.

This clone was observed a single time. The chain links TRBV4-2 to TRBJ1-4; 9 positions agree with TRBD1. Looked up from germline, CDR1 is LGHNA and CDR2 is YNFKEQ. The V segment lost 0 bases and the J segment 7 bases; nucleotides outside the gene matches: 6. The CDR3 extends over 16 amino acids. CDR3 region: CASSQDQGTGSEKLFF. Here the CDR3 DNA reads TGTGCCAGCAGCCAAGATCAAGGGACAGGGAGTGAAAAACTGTTTTTT.

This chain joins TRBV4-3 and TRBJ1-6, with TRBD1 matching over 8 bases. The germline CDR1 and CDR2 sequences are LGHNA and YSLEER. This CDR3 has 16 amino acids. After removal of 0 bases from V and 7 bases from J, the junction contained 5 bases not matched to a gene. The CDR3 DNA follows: TGCGCCAGCAGCCAAGAACCAGGGGGCTCGAATTCACCCCTCCACTTT. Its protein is CASSQEPGGSNSPLHF.